This is a list of T cell receptor beta chains from one sample in a study of T cell repertoires in cytomegalovirus infection. TCRdb called the reads again in MiXCR, with one record for every CDR3 protein. The profile shows approximately 290,000 distinct CDR3 sequences, around 25% of them singletons. Material for sequencing was PBMCs. The receptors here all came from a human donor in good health (CMV status not recorded). Some clones in this sample may be carry-over from other donors' samples. CDR3s include the opening cysteine and the closing phenylalanine or tryptophan. Each record gives: V gene, D gene, J gene, clone size, CDR3 protein, CDR3 DNA. A D gene is named only where the DNA matches it firmly. For some rows the clone size is stated as once, few or many, or as a class when expanded; others skip it.

V: TRBV28
D: -
J: TRBJ1-2
size: -
CDR3: CASSLYGGSYGYTF
DNA: TGTGCCAGCAGTTTGTACGGGGGATCCTATGGCTACACCTTC

V: TRBV6-2/TRBV6-3
D: TRBD1
J: TRBJ1-1
size: many
CDR3: CASSTTGAGNTEAFF
DNA: TGTGCCAGCAGTACGACAGGGGCCGGAAACACTGAAGCTTTCTTT

V: TRBV11-2
D: -
J: TRBJ2-5
size: many
CDR3: CASSLNRRQETQYF
DNA: TGTGCCAGCAGCTTAAACAGGAGGCAAGAGACCCAGTACTTC

V: TRBV11-2
D: -
J: TRBJ2-1
size: few
CDR3: CASSLESLTGEQFF
DNA: TGTGCCAGCAGCTTAGAGAGTCTGACAGGTGAGCAGTTCTTC

V: TRBV6-1
D: -
J: TRBJ2-5
size: once
CDR3: CASGGQRVKTQYF
DNA: TGTGCCAGCGGAGGACAGCGGGTGAAGACCCAGTACTTC

V: TRBV29-1
D: -
J: TRBJ1-3
size: -
CDR3: CSGGMGNTIYF
DNA: TGCAGCGGCGGGATGGGAAACACCATATATTTT

V: TRBV28
D: -
J: TRBJ1-2
size: few
CDR3: CASSRTSVYGYTF
DNA: TGTGCCAGCTCAAGGACATCGGTCTATGGCTACACCTTC

V: TRBV12-3/TRBV12-4
D: -
J: TRBJ2-1
size: -
CDR3: CASSFSGTPNEQFF
DNA: TGTGCCAGCAGTTTCTCCGGGACGCCCAATGAGCAGTTCTTC

V: TRBV24-1
D: TRBD1
J: TRBJ1-5
size: -
CDR3: CATSDRTGAFNQPQHF
DNA: TGTGCCACCAGTGATCGGACAGGGGCTTTCAATCAGCCCCAGCATTTT

V: TRBV2
D: -
J: TRBJ1-1
size: -
CDR3: CASTQLGMNTEAFF
DNA: TGTGCCAGTACCCAACTTGGTATGAACACTGAAGCTTTCTTT

V: TRBV20-1
D: TRBD1
J: TRBJ2-3
size: -
CDR3: CSARDHRGPTDTQYF
DNA: TGCAGTGCTAGAGATCACAGGGGGCCCACAGATACGCAGTATTTT

V: TRBV7-2
D: -
J: TRBJ1-1
size: many
CDR3: CATTPSNAEAFF
DNA: TGTGCCACCACCCCCTCGAACGCTGAAGCTTTCTTT

V: TRBV9
D: -
J: TRBJ1-1
size: few
CDR3: CASSVEPGGNTEAFF
DNA: TGTGCCAGCAGCGTAGAGCCGGGTGGGAACACTGAAGCTTTCTTT

V: TRBV7-2
D: TRBD2
J: TRBJ2-1
size: many
CDR3: CASSLRGLAGGEGEQFF
DNA: TGTGCCAGCAGCTTAAGGGGACTAGCGGGAGGGGAGGGTGAGCAGTTCTTC

V: TRBV20-1
D: TRBD2
J: TRBJ2-2
size: -
CDR3: CSARSRGGNTGELFF
DNA: TGCAGTGCTAGATCTCGCGGGGGGAACACCGGGGAGCTGTTTTTT

V: TRBV12-3/TRBV12-4
D: -
J: TRBJ2-5
size: -
CDR3: CASSFAGTQETQYF
DNA: TGTGCCAGCAGTTTCGCTGGGACCCAAGAGACCCAGTACTTC

V: TRBV7-9
D: -
J: TRBJ2-2
size: many
CDR3: CASSLIVQAGELFF
DNA: TGTGCCAGCAGCTTAATTGTGCAGGCCGGGGAGCTGTTTTTT

V: TRBV11-2
D: -
J: TRBJ2-1
size: -
CDR3: CASSLDPRGWQFF
DNA: TGTGCCAGCAGCTTAGACCCCAGGGGTTGGCAGTTCTTC

V: TRBV11-2
D: TRBD2
J: TRBJ2-4
size: -
CDR3: CASSLDAWGGVNIQYF
DNA: TGTGCCAGCAGCTTAGACGCCTGGGGGGGGGTAAACATTCAGTACTTC

V: TRBV14
D: -
J: TRBJ2-5
size: -
CDR3: CASSQVLGTGGETQYF
DNA: TGTGCCAGCAGCCAAGTCTTGGGGACTGGAGGGGAGACCCAGTACTTC

V: TRBV7-2
D: TRBD1
J: TRBJ1-1
size: many
CDR3: CASSSQRQGMAFF
DNA: TGTGCCAGCAGCTCCCAAAGACAGGGTATGGCTTTCTTT

V: TRBV7-2
D: -
J: TRBJ1-1
size: -
CDR3: CASSLFRRGGNTEAFF
DNA: TGTGCCAGCAGCTTATTCCGTCGGGGCGGGAACACTGAAGCTTTCTTT

V: TRBV7-2
D: -
J: TRBJ1-2
size: many
CDR3: CASSLGPGADGYTF
DNA: TGTGCCAGCAGCTTAGGTCCAGGGGCCGATGGCTACACCTTC

V: TRBV6-5
D: TRBD1
J: TRBJ1-1
size: -
CDR3: CASSYGQGNTEAFF
DNA: TGTGCCAGCAGTTACGGACAGGGGAACACTGAAGCTTTCTTT

V: TRBV7-2
D: -
J: TRBJ1-2
size: few
CDR3: CASSLERDSGYTF
DNA: TGTGCCAGCAGCTTAGAGCGTGACTCGGGCTACACCTTC

V: TRBV6-2/TRBV6-3
D: TRBD2
J: TRBJ2-1
size: -
CDR3: CASRHGLAGRSSYNEQFF
DNA: TGTGCCAGCAGGCACGGACTAGCGGGCAGAAGCTCCTACAATGAGCAGTTCTTC

V: TRBV7-2
D: TRBD2
J: TRBJ2-3
size: many
CDR3: CASSLSASGSGDTQYF
DNA: TGTGCCAGCAGCTTAAGCGCTAGCGGGAGTGGCGATACGCAGTATTTT

V: TRBV28
D: -
J: TRBJ2-3
size: -
CDR3: CASSPLGGPLSSTDTQYF
DNA: TGTGCCAGCAGCCCCCTTGGGGGGCCCCTATCTAGCACAGATACGCAGTATTTT

V: TRBV2
D: -
J: TRBJ1-1
size: -
CDR3: CASSETRGASIEAFF
DNA: TGTGCCAGCAGTGAAACTCGTGGGGCTTCGATTGAAGCTTTCTTT

V: TRBV14
D: TRBD1
J: TRBJ2-3
size: few
CDR3: CASSHHNPATGGADTQYF
DNA: TGTGCCAGCAGCCACCATAACCCGGCGACAGGGGGTGCAGATACGCAGTATTTT

V: TRBV6-1
D: TRBD1
J: TRBJ1-4
size: many
CDR3: CASSEKQGAPLNEKLFF
DNA: TGTGCCAGCAGTGAAAAACAGGGGGCACCGTTGAATGAAAAACTGTTTTTT

V: TRBV7-2
D: -
J: TRBJ2-1
size: many
CDR3: CASRTKNEQFF
DNA: TGTGCCAGCAGGACCAAGAATGAGCAGTTCTTC

V: TRBV5-8
D: -
J: TRBJ2-5
size: -
CDR3: CASSLSLGALPQETQYF
DNA: TGTGCCAGCAGCTTGAGTTTAGGGGCCCTACCCCAAGAGACCCAGTACTTC

V: TRBV7-8
D: -
J: TRBJ1-1
size: many
CDR3: CASSLDGTATEAFF
DNA: TGTGCCAGCAGCTTAGACGGGACCGCGACCGAAGCTTTCTTT

V: TRBV5-1
D: TRBD1
J: TRBJ1-6
size: -
CDR3: CASSFNAGGDSPLHF
DNA: TGCGCCAGCAGCTTTAACGCAGGGGGCGATTCACCCCTCCACTTT

V: TRBV7-2
D: -
J: TRBJ2-7
size: few
CDR3: CASSLAATYEQYF
DNA: TGTGCCAGCAGCTTAGCGGCCACCTACGAGCAGTACTTC

V: TRBV20-1
D: -
J: TRBJ1-4
size: -
CDR3: CSAREFREANEKLFF
DNA: TGCAGTGCTAGAGAGTTTAGGGAGGCTAATGAAAAACTGTTTTTT

V: TRBV20-1
D: TRBD2
J: TRBJ2-7
size: -
CDR3: CSARRGLAFHEQYF
DNA: TGCAGTGCTAGGAGGGGACTAGCTTTCCACGAGCAGTACTTC

V: TRBV9
D: TRBD1
J: TRBJ1-6
size: -
CDR3: CASSMGQYNSPLHF
DNA: TGTGCCAGCAGCATGGGACAGTATAATTCACCCCTCCACTTT

V: TRBV7-2
D: -
J: TRBJ2-7
size: many
CDR3: CASSLARAREQYF
DNA: TGTGCCAGCAGCTTAGCGCGGGCCAGGGAGCAGTACTTC